Sequencing of this T cell receptor beta chain was carried out in a study of shared clonotypes between healthy human individuals (dated by TCRdb to the early 2020s). About the investigation overall: The cohort comprised two women and a few men aged 18 to 49 years. To increase sequencing depth and limit assay-specific biases, different laboratories used diverse techniques to prepare libraries and sequence TCR repertoires. Per donor, three plates each were used for CD4 naive and CD4 memory, two for CD8 naive, and one for CD8 memory. Between about 0.8 and 8.9 billion PBMCs per donor were obtained by leukapheresis. Blood TCR repertoires of roughly 5 healthy adults were deeply sequenced to estimate repertoire size and the extent of clonotype sharing between individuals.

Broad study findings and their caveats: Pairwise subsampling led to the expectation that sequencing depth would affect the degree of clonotype sharing among donors. Sampling was restricted to blood, and TCR repertoires in tissue are likely to differ from TCR repertoires in blood. The genetic and exposure-history diversity represented was limited by the small number of donors. Naive subsets generally had larger estimated clonotype richness than memory subsets. Approximately 5% of naive CD4, roughly 3.5% of naive CD8, 2.3% of memory CD4, and approximately 0.39% of memory CD8 clonotypes were shared across several donors. Compared with non-shared clonotypes, the clonotypes found in all four sorted-subset donors had higher generation probabilities. Rarefaction of sorted-subset datasets indicated incomplete sequencing despite the large sequencing depth.

Healthy HIV-negative adults with no recently reported acute infections or vaccinations were included as donors. All donors were Caucasian adults living in Nashville, Tennessee, USA. Magnetic negative selection was used to enrich CD4+ T cells, after which naive cells were positively selected on CD45RA and the negative fraction became the memory subset. Blood was obtained by leukapheresis, after which PBMCs were separated by Ficoll-Histopaque density gradient centrifugation and cryopreserved in liquid nitrogen vapor phase. Purity and quantity of every magnetically sorted T cell population were checked by analytical flow cytometry. Each sorted fraction had its genomic DNA isolated and then quantified by UV absorbance on a Nanodrop 2000c. The cysteine opens and the phenylalanine closes a CDR3 of 14 amino acids. Solely the CDR3 DNA is kept, with 42 bases framed from the first base. Relative to germline, V is missing 5 bases and J is missing 1 base, with 4 bases of the junction outside any gene match. In the germline V gene (reference sequence), CDR1 corresponds to LNHNV and CDR2 to YYDKDF.

TCR CDR3 regions were amplified from genomic DNA by multiplex PCR using the deep immunoSEQ assay. For each cell subset, the extracted genomic DNA was distributed evenly across all wells of several immunoSEQ 96-well plates, and each plate served as one replicate. For sorted subsets, approximately 210 ng of genomic DNA, equivalent to 25,000 to 35,000 T cell genomes, went into each replicate PCR. The purified libraries were quantified using a Qubit 3.0 fluorometer, sized with a Bioanalyzer 2100, and then quantified again using the KAPA Library Quantification kit. Every immunoSEQ 96-well plate was sequenced on a dedicated single-read 150-cycle Illumina NextSeq 550 flow cell. As for how the authors treated the data: Because the immunoSEQ output included only junctional sequences and no quality scores, the filtering could not be the same as the filtering used for full-length reads. Sequences were annotated with PyIR, a Python wrapper for IgBLAST v1.9, using IMGT germline references to assign V/J genes and CDR3. Reads were filtered out if the reads had weak V/J assignments (E-value above 1e-6), no CDR3, stop codons, out-of-frame junctions, or ambiguous translated residues. V3J clonotypes were defined by identical inferred V gene, J gene, and CDR3 amino acid sequence. To compute the percentage overlap between repertoires, the number of shared unique clonotypes was divided by the size of the smaller repertoire. Three approaches were used to assess repertoire richness: RTK rarefaction, the Chao1 estimator, and Recon v2.1 estimates of unobserved clonotypes. Generation probabilities were computed with OLGA for all TCRbeta clonotypes obtained by the gDNA method from several donors. Sourced from immuneACCESS, this table was stored by TCRdb with only in-frame sequences that have V and J called. A share of the clones is absent; for the studies checked, an unresolved V gene accounts for under half, and the remainder has no known explanation. The V and J calls and clone size are taken from that table; D and trimming were inferred from the DNA. The sample data list about 1.1 million clones, and around 78% of these were observed just once. Together, the top ten hold approximately 0.5% of the sample.

With regard to this clone: Its antigen remains undetermined. Base quality data are lacking; no much larger clone is found one base away.

This TCR came from a man in his late teens or twenties in good health. Some clones in this sample may be carry-over from other donors' samples. The chain couples TRBV15 to TRBJ2-5, and TRBD1 matches 7 of the central bases. The material sequenced was memory CD4+ T cells from PBMCs. What this sample's cell subset or site label stands for: CD45RA-negative fraction. CDR3 loop: CATSAQGFQETQYF. The sequence in DNA is TGTGCCACCAGCGCACAGGGGTTCCAAGAGACCCAGTACTTC.